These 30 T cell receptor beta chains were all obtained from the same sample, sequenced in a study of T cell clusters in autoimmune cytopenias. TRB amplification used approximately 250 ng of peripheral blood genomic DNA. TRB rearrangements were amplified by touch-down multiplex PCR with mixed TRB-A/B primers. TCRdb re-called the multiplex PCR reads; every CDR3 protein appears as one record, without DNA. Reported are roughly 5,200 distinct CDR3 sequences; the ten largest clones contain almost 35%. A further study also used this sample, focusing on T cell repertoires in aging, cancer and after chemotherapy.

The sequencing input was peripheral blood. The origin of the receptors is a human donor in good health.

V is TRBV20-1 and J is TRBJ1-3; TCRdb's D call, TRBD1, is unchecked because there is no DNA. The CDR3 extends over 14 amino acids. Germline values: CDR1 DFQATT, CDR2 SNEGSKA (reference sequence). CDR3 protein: CSAVDRGLGNTIYF.

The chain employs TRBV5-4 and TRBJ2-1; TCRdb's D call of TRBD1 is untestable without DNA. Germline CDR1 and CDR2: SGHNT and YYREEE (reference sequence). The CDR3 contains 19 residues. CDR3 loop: CASSLALGTGGASYNEQFF.

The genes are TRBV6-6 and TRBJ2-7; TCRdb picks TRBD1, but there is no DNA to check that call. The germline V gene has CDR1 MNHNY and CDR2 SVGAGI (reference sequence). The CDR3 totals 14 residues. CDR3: CASSYSTGLYEQYF.

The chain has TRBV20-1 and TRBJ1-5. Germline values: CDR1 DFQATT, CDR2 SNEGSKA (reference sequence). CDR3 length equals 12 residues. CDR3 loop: CSARGGLQPQHF.

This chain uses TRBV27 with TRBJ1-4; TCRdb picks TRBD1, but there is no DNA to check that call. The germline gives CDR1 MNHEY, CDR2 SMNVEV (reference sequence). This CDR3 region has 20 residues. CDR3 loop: CASSLSGYRDSQRANEKLFF.

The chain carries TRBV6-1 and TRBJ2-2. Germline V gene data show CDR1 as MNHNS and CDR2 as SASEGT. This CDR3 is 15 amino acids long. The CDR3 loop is CASRLGPMNTGELFF.

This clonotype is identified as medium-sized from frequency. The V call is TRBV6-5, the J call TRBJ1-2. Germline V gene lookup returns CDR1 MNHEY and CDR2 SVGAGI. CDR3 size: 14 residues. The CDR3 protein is CASRSQATNYGYTF.

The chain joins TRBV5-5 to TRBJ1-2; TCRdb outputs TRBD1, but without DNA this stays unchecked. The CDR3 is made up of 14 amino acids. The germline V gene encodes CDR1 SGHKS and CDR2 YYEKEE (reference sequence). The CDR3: CASSSQGFSFGYTF.

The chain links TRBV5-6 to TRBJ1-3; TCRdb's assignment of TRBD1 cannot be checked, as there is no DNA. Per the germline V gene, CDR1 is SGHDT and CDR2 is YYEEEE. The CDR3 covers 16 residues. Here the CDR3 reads CASSLGWGISGNTIYF.

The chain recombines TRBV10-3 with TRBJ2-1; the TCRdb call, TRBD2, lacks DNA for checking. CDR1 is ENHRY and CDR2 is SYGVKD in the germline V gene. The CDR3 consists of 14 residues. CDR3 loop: CATSSGRAFNEQFF.

The CDR3 spells CSVDGLSYGYTF. The chain has TRBV29-1 and TRBJ1-2. The CDR3 is made up of 12 amino acids. The germline V gene encodes CDR1 SQVTM and CDR2 ANQGSEA.

The CDR3: CASSYDNSDTDTQYF. The chain employs TRBV6-5 and TRBJ2-3. This CDR3 comprises 15 residues. Germline V gene data show CDR1 as MNHEY and CDR2 as SVGAGI.

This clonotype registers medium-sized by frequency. The CDR3 is CATSRDPATGELFF. The gene calls are TRBV15 and TRBJ2-2. The CDR3 sequence is 14 residues long. The germline CDR1 and CDR2 sequences are LNHNV and YYDKDF (reference sequence).

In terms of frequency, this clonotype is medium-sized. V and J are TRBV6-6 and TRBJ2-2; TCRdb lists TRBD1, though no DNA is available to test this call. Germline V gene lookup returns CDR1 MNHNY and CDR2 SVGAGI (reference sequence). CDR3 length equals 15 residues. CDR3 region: CASSSGQGDTGELFF.

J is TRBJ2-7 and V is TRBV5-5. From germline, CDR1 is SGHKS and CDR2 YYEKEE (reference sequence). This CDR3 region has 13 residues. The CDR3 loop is CASSLSQGREQYF.

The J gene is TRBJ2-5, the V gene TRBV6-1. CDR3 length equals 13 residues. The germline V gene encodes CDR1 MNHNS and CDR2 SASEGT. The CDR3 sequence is CASSEADGETQYF.

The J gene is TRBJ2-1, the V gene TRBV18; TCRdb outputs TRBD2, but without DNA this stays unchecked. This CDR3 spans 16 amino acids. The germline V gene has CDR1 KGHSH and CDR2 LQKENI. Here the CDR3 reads CASSNIAGGDYNEQFF.

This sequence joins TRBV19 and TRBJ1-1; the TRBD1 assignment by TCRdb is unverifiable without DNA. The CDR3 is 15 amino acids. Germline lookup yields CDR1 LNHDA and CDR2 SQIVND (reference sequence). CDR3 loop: CASSIMQGGTTEAFF.

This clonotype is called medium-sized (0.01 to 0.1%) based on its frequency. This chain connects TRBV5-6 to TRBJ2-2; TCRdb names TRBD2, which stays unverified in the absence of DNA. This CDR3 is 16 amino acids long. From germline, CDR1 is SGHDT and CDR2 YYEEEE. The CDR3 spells CASSLGSGGAAGELFF.

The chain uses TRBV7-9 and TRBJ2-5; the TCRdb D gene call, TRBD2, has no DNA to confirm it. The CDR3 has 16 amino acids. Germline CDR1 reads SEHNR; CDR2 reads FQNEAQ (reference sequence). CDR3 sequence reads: CASSRGAAGAQETQYF.

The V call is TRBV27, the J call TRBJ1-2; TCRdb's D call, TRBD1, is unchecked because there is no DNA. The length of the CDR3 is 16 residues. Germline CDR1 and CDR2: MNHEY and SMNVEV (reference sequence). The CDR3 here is CASSPQTGPGILGYTF.

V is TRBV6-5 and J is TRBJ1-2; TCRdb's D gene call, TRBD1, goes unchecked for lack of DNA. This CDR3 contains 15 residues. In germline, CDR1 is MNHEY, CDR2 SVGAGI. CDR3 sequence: CASSERRGQGVGYTF.

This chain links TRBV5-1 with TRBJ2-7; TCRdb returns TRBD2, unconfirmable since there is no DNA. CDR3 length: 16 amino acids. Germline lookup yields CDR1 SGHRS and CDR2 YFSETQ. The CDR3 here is CASSLGPGLAHGEQYF.

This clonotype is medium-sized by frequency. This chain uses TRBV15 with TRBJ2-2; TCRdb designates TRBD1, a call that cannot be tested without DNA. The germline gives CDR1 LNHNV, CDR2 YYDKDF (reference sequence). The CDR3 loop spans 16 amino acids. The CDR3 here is CATSRGDRGRIGELFF.

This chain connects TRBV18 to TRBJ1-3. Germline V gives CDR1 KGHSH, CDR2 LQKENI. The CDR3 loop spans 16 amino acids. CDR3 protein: CASSPQGTRTGNTIYF.

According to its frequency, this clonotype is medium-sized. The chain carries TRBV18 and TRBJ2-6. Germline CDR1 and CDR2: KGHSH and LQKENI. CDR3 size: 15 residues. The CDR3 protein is CASSLLNSGANVLTF.

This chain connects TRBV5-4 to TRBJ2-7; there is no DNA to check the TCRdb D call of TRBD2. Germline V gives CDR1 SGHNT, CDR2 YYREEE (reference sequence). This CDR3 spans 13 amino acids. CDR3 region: CASSVLDSYEQYF.

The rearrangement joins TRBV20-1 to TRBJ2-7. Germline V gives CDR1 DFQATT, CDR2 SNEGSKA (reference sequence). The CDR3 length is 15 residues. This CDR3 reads CSAEHDSQSSYEQYF.

This CDR3 is CASSSRAVEKLFF. The chain combines TRBV6-5 with TRBJ1-4. Germline CDR1 is MNHEY and CDR2 is SVGAGI. CDR3 length: 13 amino acids.

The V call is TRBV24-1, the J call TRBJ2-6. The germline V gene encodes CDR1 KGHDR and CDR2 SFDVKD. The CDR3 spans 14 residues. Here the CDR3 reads CATGQSSGANVLTF.